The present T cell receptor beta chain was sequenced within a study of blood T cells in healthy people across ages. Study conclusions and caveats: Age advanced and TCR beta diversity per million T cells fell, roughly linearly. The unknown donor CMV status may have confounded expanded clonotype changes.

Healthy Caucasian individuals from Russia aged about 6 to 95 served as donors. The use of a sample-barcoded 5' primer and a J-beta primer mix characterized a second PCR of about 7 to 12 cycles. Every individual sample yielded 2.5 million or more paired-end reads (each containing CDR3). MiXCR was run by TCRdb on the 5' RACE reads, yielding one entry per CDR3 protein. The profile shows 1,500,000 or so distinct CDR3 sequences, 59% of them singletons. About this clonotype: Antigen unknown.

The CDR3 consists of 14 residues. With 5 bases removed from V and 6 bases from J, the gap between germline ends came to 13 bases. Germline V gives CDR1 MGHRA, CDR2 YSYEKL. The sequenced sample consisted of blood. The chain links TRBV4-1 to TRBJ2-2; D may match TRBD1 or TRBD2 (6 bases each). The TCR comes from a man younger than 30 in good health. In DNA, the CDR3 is TGCGCCAGCAGCGAACAGGGACTTTCCGGGGAGCTGTTTTTT. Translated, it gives CASSEQGLSGELFF.